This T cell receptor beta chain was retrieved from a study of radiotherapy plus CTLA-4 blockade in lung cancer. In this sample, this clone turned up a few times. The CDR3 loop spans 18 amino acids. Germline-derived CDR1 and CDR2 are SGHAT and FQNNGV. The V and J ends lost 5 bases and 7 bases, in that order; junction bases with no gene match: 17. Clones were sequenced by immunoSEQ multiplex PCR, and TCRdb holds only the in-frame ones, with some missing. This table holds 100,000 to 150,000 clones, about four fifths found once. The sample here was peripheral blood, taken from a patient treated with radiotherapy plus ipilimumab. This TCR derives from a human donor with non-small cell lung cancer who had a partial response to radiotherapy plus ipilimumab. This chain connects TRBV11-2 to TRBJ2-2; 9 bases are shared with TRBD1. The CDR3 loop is CASSLRGSGQGMDGELFF. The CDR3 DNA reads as TGTGCCAGCAGCCTTAGGGGCTCGGGACAGGGAATGGACGGGGAGCTGTTTTTT.